This TCR beta chain was identified in a study of T-cell memory formation after mild COVID-19. The CDR3 is 13 amino acids. Germline values: CDR1 MNHEY, CDR2 SVGAGI. The V and J ends lost 6 bases and 2 bases respectively, with 11 bases between them. Constant-segment-primed 5'RACE gave TCR alpha and TCR beta cDNA libraries with sample barcodes and UMIs. TCRdb recomputed calls from the 5' RACE reads with MiXCR, one row per CDR3 protein. The sample contains about 250,000 distinct CDR3 sequences, roughly 18% of which appear only once. In the case of this clonotype: As yet, its antigen is unknown.

Notes on the study in general: Day 15 to 85 contractors were CD4/CD8 balanced; later expanders leaned CD4+. Researchers found some responding clones in pre-infection memory, a sign that cross-reactive memory joined.

Sequences were obtained from PBMCs or a T cell subset sorted from them (not recorded which). The V call is TRBV6-5, the J call TRBJ2-7; a possible D gene is TRBD1 (6 bases). The clonotype was recovered from a man between 18 and 29 years old who had mild COVID-19 (a few samples of this study predate the infection). Cell type and time point are not known. The DNA of the CDR3 is TGTGCCAGCAGGGGCACAGGGACCTACGAGCAGTACTTC. Amino acids: CASRGTGTYEQYF.